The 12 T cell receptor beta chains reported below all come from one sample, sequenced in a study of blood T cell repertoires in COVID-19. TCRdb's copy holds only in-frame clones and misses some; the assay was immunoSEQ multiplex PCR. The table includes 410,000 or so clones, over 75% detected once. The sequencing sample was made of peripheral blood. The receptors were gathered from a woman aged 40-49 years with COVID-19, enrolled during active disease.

The CDR3 sequence is CASSGRTGVFYGYTF. The DNA of the CDR3 is TGTGCCAGCAGCGGGAGGACAGGCGTTTTCTATGGCTACACCTTC. The chain carries TRBV9 and TRBJ1-2; TRBD1 matches 7 bases. The ends lost 3 bases at V and 4 bases at J; junction bases unmatched: 9. CDR1 is SGDLS, CDR2 YYNGEE, per germline. CDR3 length: 15 amino acids.

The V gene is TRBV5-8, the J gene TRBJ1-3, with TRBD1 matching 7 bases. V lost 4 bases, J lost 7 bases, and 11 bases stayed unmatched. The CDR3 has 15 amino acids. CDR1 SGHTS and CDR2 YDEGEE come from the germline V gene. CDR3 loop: CASSLRGGAFNTIYF. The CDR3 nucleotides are TGTGCCAGCAGCCTGAGAGGGGGCGCGTTCAACACCATATATTTT.

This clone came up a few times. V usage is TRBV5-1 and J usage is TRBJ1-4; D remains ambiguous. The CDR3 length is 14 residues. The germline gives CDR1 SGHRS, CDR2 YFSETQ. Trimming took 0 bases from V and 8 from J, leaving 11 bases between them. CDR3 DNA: TGCGCCAGCAGCTTGGGCCCAGGTGCGGAAAAACTGTTTTTT. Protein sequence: CASSLGPGAEKLFF.

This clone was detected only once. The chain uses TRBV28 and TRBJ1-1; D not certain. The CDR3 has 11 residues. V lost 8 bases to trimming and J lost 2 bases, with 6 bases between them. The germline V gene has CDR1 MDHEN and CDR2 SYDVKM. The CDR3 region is CASFLNTEAFF. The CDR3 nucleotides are TGTGCCAGCTTCTTAAACACTGAAGCTTTCTTT.

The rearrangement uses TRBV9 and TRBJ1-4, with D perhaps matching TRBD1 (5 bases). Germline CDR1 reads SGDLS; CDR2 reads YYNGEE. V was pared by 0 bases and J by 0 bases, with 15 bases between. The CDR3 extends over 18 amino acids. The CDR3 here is CASSVDGRSGATNEKLFF. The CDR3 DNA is TGTGCCAGCAGCGTAGACGGCAGATCGGGGGCAACTAATGAAAAACTGTTTTTT. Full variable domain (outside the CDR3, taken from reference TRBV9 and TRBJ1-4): DSGVTQTPKHLITATGQRVTLRCSPRSGDLSVYWYQQSLDQGLQFLIQYYNGEERAKGNILERFSAQQFPDLHSELNLSSLELGDSALYFCASSVDGRSGATNEKLFFGSGTQLSVL.

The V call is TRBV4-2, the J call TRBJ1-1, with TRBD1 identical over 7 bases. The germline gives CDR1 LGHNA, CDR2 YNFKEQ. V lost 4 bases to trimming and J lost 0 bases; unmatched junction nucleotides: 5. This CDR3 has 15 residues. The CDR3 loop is CASSREGTVNTEAFF. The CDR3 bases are TGTGCCAGCAGCCGAGAAGGGACAGTGAACACTGAAGCTTTCTTT.

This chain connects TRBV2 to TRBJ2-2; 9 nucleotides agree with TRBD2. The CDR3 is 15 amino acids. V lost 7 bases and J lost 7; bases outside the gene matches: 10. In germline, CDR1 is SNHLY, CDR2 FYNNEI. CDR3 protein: CASTAWREGYGELFF. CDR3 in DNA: TGTGCCAGCACCGCATGGCGGGAGGGGTACGGGGAGCTGTTTTTT. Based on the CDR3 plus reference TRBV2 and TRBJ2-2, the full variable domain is EPEVTQTPSHQVTQMGQEVILRCVPISNHLYFYWYRQILGQKVEFLVSFYNNEISEKSEIFDDQFSVERPDGSNFTLKIRSTKLEDSAMYFCASTAWREGYGELFFGEGSRLTVL.

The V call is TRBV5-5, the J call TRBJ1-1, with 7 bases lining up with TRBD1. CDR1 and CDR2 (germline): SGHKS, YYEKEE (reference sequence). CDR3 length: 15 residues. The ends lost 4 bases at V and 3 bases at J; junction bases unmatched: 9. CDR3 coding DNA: TGTGCCAGCAGCCCCGGAGGGGGCGCGTACACTGAAGCTTTCTTT. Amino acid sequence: CASSPGGGAYTEAFF. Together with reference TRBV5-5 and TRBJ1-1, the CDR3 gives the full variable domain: DAGVTQSPTHLIKTRGQQVTLRCSPISGHKSVSWYQQVLGQGPQFIFQYYEKEERGRGNFPDRFSARQFPNYSSELNVNALLLGDSALYLCASSPGGGAYTEAFFGQGTRLTVV.

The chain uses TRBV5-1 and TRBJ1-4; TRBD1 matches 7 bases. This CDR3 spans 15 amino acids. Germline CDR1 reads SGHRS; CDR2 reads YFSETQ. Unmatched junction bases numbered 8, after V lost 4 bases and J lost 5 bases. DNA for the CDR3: TGCGCCAGCAGCCGCCATGGACAGGCGAATGAAAAACTGTTTTTT. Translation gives CASSRHGQANEKLFF.

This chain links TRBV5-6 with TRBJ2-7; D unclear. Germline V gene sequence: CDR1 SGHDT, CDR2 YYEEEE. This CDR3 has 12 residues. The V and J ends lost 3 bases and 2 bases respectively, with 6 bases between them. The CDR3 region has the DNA TGTGCCAGCAGCTCGGGTCCCTACGAGCAGTACTTC. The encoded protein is CASSSGPYEQYF.

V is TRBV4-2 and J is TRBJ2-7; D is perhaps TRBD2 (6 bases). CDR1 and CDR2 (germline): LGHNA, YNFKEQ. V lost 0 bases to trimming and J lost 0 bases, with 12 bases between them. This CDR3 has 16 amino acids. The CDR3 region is CASSQETSRPSYEQYF. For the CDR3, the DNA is TGTGCCAGCAGCCAAGAAACTAGCCGACCCTCCTACGAGCAGTACTTC.

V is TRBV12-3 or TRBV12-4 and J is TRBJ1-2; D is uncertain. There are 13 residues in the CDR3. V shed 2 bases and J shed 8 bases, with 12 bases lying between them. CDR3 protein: CASSLHGISGYTF. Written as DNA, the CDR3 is TGTGCCAGCAGTTTACACGGGATCAGCGGCTACACCTTC.